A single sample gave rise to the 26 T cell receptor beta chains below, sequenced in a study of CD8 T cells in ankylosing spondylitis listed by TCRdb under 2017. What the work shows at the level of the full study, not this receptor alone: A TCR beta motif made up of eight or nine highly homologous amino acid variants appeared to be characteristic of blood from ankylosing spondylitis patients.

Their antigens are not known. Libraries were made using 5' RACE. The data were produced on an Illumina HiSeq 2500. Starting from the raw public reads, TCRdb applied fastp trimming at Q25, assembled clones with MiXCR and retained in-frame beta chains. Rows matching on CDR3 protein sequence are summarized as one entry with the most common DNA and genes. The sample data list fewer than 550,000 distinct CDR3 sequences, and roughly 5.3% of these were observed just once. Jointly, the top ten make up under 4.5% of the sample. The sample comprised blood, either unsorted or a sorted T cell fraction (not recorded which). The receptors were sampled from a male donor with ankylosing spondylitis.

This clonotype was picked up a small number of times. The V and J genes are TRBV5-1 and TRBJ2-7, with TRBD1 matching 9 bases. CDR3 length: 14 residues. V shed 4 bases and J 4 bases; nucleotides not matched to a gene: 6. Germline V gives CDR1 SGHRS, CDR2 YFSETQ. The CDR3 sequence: CASSEQGARYEQYF. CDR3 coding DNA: TGCGCCAGCAGCGAACAGGGGGCTAGGTACGAGCAGTACTTC.

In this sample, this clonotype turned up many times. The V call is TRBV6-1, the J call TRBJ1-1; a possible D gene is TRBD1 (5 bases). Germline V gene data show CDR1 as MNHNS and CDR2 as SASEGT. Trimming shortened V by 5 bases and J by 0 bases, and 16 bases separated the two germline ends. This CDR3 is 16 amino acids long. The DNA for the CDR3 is TGTGCCAGCAGTCTATTATCAGGGCGGGTGAACACTGAAGCTTTCTTT. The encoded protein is CASSLLSGRVNTEAFF.

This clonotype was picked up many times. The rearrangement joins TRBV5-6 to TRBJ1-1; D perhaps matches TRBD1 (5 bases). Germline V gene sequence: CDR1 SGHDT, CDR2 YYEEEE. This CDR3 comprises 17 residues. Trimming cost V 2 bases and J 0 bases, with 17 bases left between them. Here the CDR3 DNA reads TGTGCCAGCAGCTTAGGATGGGGGTTGTGGATGAACACTGAAGCTTTCTTT. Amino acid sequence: CASSLGWGLWMNTEAFF.

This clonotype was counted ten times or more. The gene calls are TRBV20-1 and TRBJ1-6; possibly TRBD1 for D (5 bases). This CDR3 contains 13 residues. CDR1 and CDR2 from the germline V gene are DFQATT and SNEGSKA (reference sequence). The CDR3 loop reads CSHRRGPNSPLHF. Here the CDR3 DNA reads TGCAGCCACAGGCGGGGACCGAATTCACCCCTCCACTTT.

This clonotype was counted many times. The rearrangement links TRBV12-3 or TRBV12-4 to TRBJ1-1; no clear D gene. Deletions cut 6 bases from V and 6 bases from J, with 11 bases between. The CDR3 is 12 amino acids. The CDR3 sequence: CASRSKGSEAFF. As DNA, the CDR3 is TGTGCCAGCAGGTCCAAGGGATCTGAAGCTTTCTTT.

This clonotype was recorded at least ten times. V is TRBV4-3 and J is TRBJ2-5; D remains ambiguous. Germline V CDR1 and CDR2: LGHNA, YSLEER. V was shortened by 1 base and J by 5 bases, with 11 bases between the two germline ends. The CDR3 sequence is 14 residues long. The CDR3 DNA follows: TGCGCCAGCAGCCAAGGGCTTCTTGGGGAGACCCAGTACTTC. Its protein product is CASSQGLLGETQYF.

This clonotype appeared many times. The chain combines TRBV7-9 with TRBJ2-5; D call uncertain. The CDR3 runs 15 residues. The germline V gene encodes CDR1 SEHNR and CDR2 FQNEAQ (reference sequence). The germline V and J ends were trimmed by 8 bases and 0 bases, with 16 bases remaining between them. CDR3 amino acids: CASCRAWLNQETQYF. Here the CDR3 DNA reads TGTGCCAGCTGTCGGGCCTGGCTGAACCAAGAGACCCAGTACTTC.

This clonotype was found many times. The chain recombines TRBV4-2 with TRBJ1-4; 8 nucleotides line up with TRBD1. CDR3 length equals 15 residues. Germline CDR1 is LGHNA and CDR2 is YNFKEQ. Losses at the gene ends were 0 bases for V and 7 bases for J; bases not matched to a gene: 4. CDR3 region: CASSQDPGGGEKLFF. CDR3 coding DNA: TGTGCCAGCAGCCAAGATCCAGGGGGCGGTGAAAAACTGTTTTTT.

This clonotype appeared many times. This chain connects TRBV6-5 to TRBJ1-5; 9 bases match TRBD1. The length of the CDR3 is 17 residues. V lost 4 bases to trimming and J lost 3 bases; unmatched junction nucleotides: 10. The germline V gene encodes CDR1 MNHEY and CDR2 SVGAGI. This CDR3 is CASSFRPGTGSNQPQHF. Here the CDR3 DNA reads TGTGCCAGCAGTTTTCGACCCGGGACAGGGTCCAATCAGCCCCAGCATTTT.

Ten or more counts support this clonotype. In DNA form, the CDR3 reads TGTGCCAGCAGTTTACCCTCGGGGAGAGCCAAAAACATTCAGTACTTC. Translation gives CASSLPSGRAKNIQYF. The rearrangement joins TRBV28 to TRBJ2-4, with TRBD2 as a possible D gene (5 bases). Germline values: CDR1 MDHEN, CDR2 SYDVKM. V dropped 2 bases and J dropped 0 bases, with 11 bases sitting between them. The CDR3 runs 16 residues.

This CDR3 is CASSSMGTEAFF. The DNA of the CDR3 is TGTGCCAGCAGCTCGATGGGAACTGAAGCTTTCTTT. The V call is TRBV5-5, the J call TRBJ1-1; D gene ambiguous. V was cut by 3 bases and J by 5 bases, with 8 bases left in between. This CDR3 is 12 amino acids long. Germline CDR1 reads SGHKS; CDR2 reads YYEKEE (reference sequence).

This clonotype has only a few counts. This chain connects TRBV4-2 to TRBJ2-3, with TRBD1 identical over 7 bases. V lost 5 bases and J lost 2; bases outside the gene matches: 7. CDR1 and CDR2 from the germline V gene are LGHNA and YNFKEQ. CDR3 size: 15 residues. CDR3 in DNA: TGTGCCAGCAGCGGCCGGGACAGTACCACAGATACGCAGTATTTT. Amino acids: CASSGRDSTTDTQYF.

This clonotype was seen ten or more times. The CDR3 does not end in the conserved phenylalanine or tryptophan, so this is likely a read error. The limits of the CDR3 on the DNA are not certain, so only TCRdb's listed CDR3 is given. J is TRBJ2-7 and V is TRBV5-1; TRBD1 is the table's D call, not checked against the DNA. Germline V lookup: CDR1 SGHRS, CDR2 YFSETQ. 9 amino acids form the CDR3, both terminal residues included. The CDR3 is CASSIPDRR.

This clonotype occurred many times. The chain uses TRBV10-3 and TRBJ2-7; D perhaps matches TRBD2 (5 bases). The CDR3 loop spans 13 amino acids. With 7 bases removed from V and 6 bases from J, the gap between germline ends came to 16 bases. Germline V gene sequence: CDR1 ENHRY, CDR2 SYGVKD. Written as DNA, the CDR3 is TGTGCCATCACACGGACCCCGGGGAGCGAGCAGTACTTC. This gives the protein CAITRTPGSEQYF.

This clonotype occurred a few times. Here the CDR3 reads CASSLEFNEIGKNIQYF. CDR3 coding DNA: TGTGCCAGCAGCTTAGAATTTAACGAAATAGGCAAAAACATTCAGTACTTC. The chain links TRBV11-2 to TRBJ2-4, with D unclear. Deletions cut 0 bases from V and 3 bases from J, with 15 bases between. The V gene's germline CDR1 is SGHAT and CDR2 FQNNGV. This CDR3 contains 17 residues.

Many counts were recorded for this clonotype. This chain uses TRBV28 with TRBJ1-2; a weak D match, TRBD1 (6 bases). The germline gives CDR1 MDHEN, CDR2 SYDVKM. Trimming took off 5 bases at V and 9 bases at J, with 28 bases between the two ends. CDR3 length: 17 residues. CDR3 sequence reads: CASSPDHVPGERDRYTF. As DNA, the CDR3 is TGTGCCAGCAGTCCCGACCACGTTCCAGGGGAGAGGGATCGCTACACCTTC.

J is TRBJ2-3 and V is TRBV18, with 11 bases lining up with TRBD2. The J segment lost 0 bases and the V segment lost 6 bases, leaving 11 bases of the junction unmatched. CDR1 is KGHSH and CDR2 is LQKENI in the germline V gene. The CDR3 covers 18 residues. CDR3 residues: CASSQTTRTSGSTDTQYF. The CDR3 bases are TGTGCCAGCTCCCAAACCACCCGGACTAGCGGGAGCACAGATACGCAGTATTTT.

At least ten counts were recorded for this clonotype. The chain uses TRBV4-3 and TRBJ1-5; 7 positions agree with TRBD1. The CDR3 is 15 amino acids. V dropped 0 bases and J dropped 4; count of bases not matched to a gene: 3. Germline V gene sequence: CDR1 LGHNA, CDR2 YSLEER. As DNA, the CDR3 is TGCGCCAGCAGCCAAGATTCCAGGGGGAATCAGCCCCAGCATTTT. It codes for CASSQDSRGNQPQHF.

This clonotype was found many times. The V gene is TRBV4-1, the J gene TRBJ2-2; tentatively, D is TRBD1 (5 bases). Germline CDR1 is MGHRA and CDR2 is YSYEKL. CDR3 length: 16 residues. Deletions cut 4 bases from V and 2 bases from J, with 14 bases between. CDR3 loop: CASSPGWSANTGELFF. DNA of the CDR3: TGCGCCAGCAGCCCAGGGTGGTCCGCTAACACCGGGGAGCTGTTTTTT.

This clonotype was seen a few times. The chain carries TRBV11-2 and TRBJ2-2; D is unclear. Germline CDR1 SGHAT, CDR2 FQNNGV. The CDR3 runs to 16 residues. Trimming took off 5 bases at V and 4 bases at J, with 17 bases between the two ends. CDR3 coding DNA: TGTGCCAGCAGCCCGCTAACCCGGGCCTCCACCGGGGAGCTGTTTTTT. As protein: CASSPLTRASTGELFF. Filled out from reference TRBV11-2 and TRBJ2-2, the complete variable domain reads EAGVAQSPRYKIIEKRQSVAFWCNPISGHATLYWYQQILGQGPKLLIQFQNNGVVDDSQLPKDRFSAERLKGVDSTLKIQPAKLEDSAVYLCASSPLTRASTGELFFGEGSRLTVL.

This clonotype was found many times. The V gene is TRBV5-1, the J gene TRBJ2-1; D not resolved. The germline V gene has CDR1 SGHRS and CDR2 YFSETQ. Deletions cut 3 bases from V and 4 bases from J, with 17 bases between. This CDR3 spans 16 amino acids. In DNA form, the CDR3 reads TGCGCCAGCAGCTCGGACCCTAATTCTCTATACAATGAGCAGTTCTTC. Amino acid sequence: CASSSDPNSLYNEQFF. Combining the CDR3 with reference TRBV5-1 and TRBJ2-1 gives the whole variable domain KAGVTQTPRYLIKTRGQQVTLSCSPISGHRSVSWYQQTPGQGLQFLFEYFSETQRNKGNFPGRFSGRQFSNSRSEMNVSTLELGDSALYLCASSSDPNSLYNEQFFGPGTRLTVL.

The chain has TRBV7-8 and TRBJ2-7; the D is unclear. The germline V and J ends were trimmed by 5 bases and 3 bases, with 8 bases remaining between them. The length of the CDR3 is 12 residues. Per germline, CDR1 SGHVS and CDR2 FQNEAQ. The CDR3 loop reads CASSANSYEQYF. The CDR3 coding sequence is TGTGCCAGCAGCGCAAATAGCTACGAGCAGTACTTC.

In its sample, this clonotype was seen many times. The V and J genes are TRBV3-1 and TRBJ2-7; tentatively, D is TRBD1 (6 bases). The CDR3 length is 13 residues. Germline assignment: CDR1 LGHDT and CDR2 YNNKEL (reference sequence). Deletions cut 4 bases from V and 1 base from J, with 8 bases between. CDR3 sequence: CASSPGVSYEQYF. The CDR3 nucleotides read TGTGCCAGCAGCCCAGGGGTGTCCTACGAGCAGTACTTC.

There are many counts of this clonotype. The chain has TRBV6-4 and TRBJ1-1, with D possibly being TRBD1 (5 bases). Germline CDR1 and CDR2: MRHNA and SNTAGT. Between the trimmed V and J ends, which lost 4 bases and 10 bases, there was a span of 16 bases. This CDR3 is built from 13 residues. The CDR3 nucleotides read TGTGCCAGCAGTGCGGCAGCGGGGGACTCAGCTTTCTTT. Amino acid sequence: CASSAAAGDSAFF.

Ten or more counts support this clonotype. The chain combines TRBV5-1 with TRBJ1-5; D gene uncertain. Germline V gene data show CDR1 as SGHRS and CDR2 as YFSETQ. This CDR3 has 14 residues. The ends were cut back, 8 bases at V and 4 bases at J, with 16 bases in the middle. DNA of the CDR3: TGCGCCAGGCGCGACGTGTTGGGAAATCAGCCCCAGCATTTT. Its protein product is CARRDVLGNQPQHF. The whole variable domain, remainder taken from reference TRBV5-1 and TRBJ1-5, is KAGVTQTPRYLIKTRGQQVTLSCSPISGHRSVSWYQQTPGQGLQFLFEYFSETQRNKGNFPGRFSGRQFSNSRSEMNVSTLELGDSALYLCARRDVLGNQPQHFGDGTRLSIL.

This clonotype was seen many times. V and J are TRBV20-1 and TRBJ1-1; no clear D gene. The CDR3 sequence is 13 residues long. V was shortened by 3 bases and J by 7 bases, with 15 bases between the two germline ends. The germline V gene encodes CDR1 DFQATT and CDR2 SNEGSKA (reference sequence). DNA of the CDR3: TGCAGTGCTAGGGTCCCACAGCGTGGTGAAGCTTTCTTT. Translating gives CSARVPQRGEAFF.